This TCR beta chain is drawn from a study of T cells after yellow fever vaccination. Findings and caveats of the study: The booster response re-showed most primary clones: 96% CD4, approximately 85% CD8. A weaker but faster secondary response was observed, peaking on day 5 versus 15. Clonotypes appearing in both CD4 and CD8 compartments existed, and their share was small.

5'RACE template switching produced TCR cDNA carrying a universal primer site and UMIs. TCRdb re-analysed the 5' RACE reads in MiXCR, keeping a single row per CDR3 protein. The sample carries 300,000 or so distinct CDR3 sequences, 7% to 10% recorded once. This clonotype occurred many times. Its target is not known. The sample in question was PBMCs, obtained 45 days after the first yellow fever vaccination. The source of this sequence is a man between 18 and 35 years old who received the YFV17D yellow fever vaccine.

The CDR3 nucleotides read TGTGCCAGCAGGATGACAGGGGACTTCTATGGCTACACCTTC. Translated, it gives CASRMTGDFYGYTF. This rearrangement joins TRBV5-6 to TRBJ1-2; 8 bases fit TRBD1. Germline-derived CDR1 and CDR2 are SGHDT and YYEEEE. This CDR3 contains 14 residues. The V and J ends lost 5 bases and 4 bases, in that order; junction bases with no gene match: 7.